The 31 T cell receptor beta chains below were found in one sample sequenced in a study of blood T cell repertoires in COVID-19. Method: immunoSEQ multiplex PCR; TCRdb's copy keeps in-frame clones and lacks some. The sample lists tens of thousands of clones, approximately 85% occurring once. The sequenced material came from peripheral blood. These receptors were collected from a human donor in a cohort sampled during active COVID-19.

This CDR3 is CASSGSGREGYGYTF. In DNA, the CDR3 is TGTGCCAGCAGTGGTTCGGGCAGGGAGGGCTATGGCTACACCTTC. The gene calls are TRBV2 and TRBJ1-2, with D possibly being TRBD1 (5 bases). CDR1 and CDR2 (germline): SNHLY, FYNNEI. Trimming left V 4 bases short and J 4 bases short, with 16 bases between. The CDR3 contains 15 residues.

The chain combines TRBV5-1 with TRBJ2-7; D is perhaps TRBD1 (5 bases). The V and J ends lost 4 bases and 7 bases respectively, with 18 bases between them. CDR3 size: 14 residues. Germline CDR1 SGHRS, CDR2 YFSETQ. The CDR3 spells CASSAPGRRREQYF. The DNA of the CDR3 is TGCGCCAGCAGCGCGCCAGGGCGGCGGCGGGAGCAGTACTTC.

This chain joins TRBV19 and TRBJ1-5, with 7 bases lining up with TRBD1. Trimming at V came to 7 bases and at J to 2 bases, leaving 5 bases not matched to a gene. The CDR3 consists of 14 residues. The germline V gene has CDR1 LNHDA and CDR2 SQIVND (reference sequence). In DNA, the CDR3 is TGTGCCAGTAAGTCCGGGACAGGCAATCAGCCCCAGCATTTT. As protein: CASKSGTGNQPQHF.

The chain has TRBV2 and TRBJ2-3; no firm D call. CDR3 length equals 14 residues. The ends were cut back, 5 bases at V and 4 bases at J, with 13 bases in the middle. Germline CDR1 and CDR2: SNHLY and FYNNEI. This CDR3 is CASSQVTVSDTQYF. As DNA, the CDR3 is TGTGCCAGCAGTCAGGTTACCGTATCAGATACGCAGTATTTT.

This chain connects TRBV19 to TRBJ1-1; D gene ambiguous. Germline loops: CDR1 LNHDA, CDR2 SQIVND (reference sequence). The CDR3 sequence is 13 residues long. V lost 6 bases, J lost 1 base, and 9 bases lay in between. The CDR3 DNA follows: TGTGCCAGTAGCCTATCGAGGAACACTGAAGCTTTCTTT. This translates into CASSLSRNTEAFF. The full variable domain, with the rest looked up from reference TRBV19 and TRBJ1-1, is DGGITQSPKYLFRKEGQNVTLSCEQNLNHDAMYWYRQDPGQGLRLIYYSQIVNDFQKGDIAEGYSVSREKKESFPLTVTSAQKNPTAFYLCASSLSRNTEAFFGQGTRLTVV.

This clone appeared a few times. This chain links TRBV28 with TRBJ1-5, with 7 bases identical to TRBD1. The CDR3 is 13 residues long. V dropped 7 bases and J dropped 7; count of bases not matched to a gene: 7. The V gene's germline CDR1 is MDHEN and CDR2 SYDVKM. CDR3 residues: CASTPTGRQPQHF. The CDR3 DNA is TGTGCCAGCACCCCGACAGGGAGGCAGCCCCAGCATTTT.

This chain joins TRBV5-1 and TRBJ1-1; 7 bases fit TRBD1. The junction had 10 bases not matched to a gene; V was cut back by 1 base and J by 1 base. CDR3 size: 17 residues. CDR1 is SGHRS and CDR2 is YFSETQ in the germline V gene. The CDR3 region has the DNA TGCGCCAGCAGCTTGCAGCCACAGGGGAGTACGAACACTGAAGCTTTCTTT. Its translation is CASSLQPQGSTNTEAFF.

This sequence joins TRBV21-1 and TRBJ2-7; TRBD1 is the table's D call and was not checked against the DNA. TRBV21-1 has pseudogene status. The CDR3 loop spans 17 amino acids. CDR3 sequence: CASSKKSGQGGTYEQYF. In nucleotides, the CDR3 is TGTGCCAGCAGCAAAAAAAGCGGACAGGGTGGGACCTACGAGCAGTACTTC.

This clone was picked up a small number of times. CDR3: CASSSPYEQYF. The CDR3 bases are TGTGCCAGCAGCTCCCCCTACGAGCAGTACTTC. V usage is TRBV6-5 and J usage is TRBJ2-7; no firm D call. This CDR3 has 11 residues. The germline V gene encodes CDR1 MNHEY and CDR2 SVGAGI. With 6 bases removed from V and 2 bases from J, the gap between germline ends came to 5 bases.

The chain combines TRBV4-2 with TRBJ1-2; 8 bases are a match to TRBD1. Germline V CDR1 and CDR2: LGHNA, YNFKEQ. This CDR3 contains 15 residues. V gave up 4 bases and J gave up 2 bases; unmatched junction bases: 6. The CDR3 region is CASSRTGQGNYGYTF. CDR3 DNA: TGTGCCAGCAGCCGGACCGGACAGGGAAACTATGGCTACACCTTC.

This sequence joins TRBV9 and TRBJ2-7; 9 bases are shared with TRBD1. V shed 0 bases, J shed 4 bases, and the junction held 5 bases outside the gene matches. Germline V gives CDR1 SGDLS, CDR2 YYNGEE. This CDR3 has 15 residues. The CDR3 nucleotides read TGTGCCAGCAGCGTAGATTACAGGGGGCTGTACGAGCAGTACTTC. Translation: CASSVDYRGLYEQYF.

The V gene is TRBV5-1, the J gene TRBJ2-1; tentative D call: TRBD2 (5 bases). The CDR3 is 15 residues long. Per germline, CDR1 SGHRS and CDR2 YFSETQ. Between the trimmed V and J ends, which lost 4 bases and 5 bases, there was a span of 16 bases. Written as DNA, the CDR3 is TGCGCCAGCAGCCCCAACTCGGACGGGGACAATGAGCAGTTCTTC. Protein sequence: CASSPNSDGDNEQFF.

Only a few counts were recorded for this clone. This chain links TRBV15 with TRBJ2-1; 11 bases match TRBD2. This CDR3 is 16 amino acids long. Germline V gene lookup returns CDR1 LNHNV and CDR2 YYDKDF (reference sequence). Trimming took 5 bases from V and 9 from J; bases not matched to a gene: 12. The CDR3 coding sequence is TGTGCCACCAGCGGCAAGGGACTAGCGGAGAGGGGTGAGCAGTTCTTC. It specifies CATSGKGLAERGEQFF.

The V and J genes are TRBV20-1 and TRBJ2-5; D possibly corresponds to TRBD2 (6 bases). V was shortened by 3 bases and J by 1 base, with 21 bases between the two germline ends. The V gene's germline CDR1 is DFQATT and CDR2 SNEGSKA (reference sequence). CDR3 size: 17 residues. CDR3 bases: TGCAGTGCTAGTCATACTAGCATCGACATATTCCAAGAGACCCAGTACTTC. This sequence encodes CSASHTSIDIFQETQYF.

J is TRBJ2-1 and V is TRBV5-1; 10 bases are shared with TRBD2. This CDR3 has 16 residues. V was pared by 4 bases and J by 1 base, with 5 bases of the junction left unmatched. Germline CDR1 SGHRS, CDR2 YFSETQ. The CDR3 spells CASSTLLAGSYNEQFF. CDR3 DNA: TGCGCCAGCAGCACCTTACTAGCGGGATCCTACAATGAGCAGTTCTTC.

The chain joins TRBV9 to TRBJ2-2; unclear D gene. The CDR3 length is 11 residues. CDR1 SGDLS and CDR2 YYNGEE come from the germline V gene. The V end was cut by 4 bases, the J end by 6 bases, with 4 bases between. The CDR3 DNA is TGTGCCAGCAGCCAGTCCGGGGAGCTGTTTTTT. This codes for CASSQSGELFF. Looking up the rest from reference TRBV9 and TRBJ2-2 gives the full variable domain: DSGVTQTPKHLITATGQRVTLRCSPRSGDLSVYWYQQSLDQGLQFLIQYYNGEERAKGNILERFSAQQFPDLHSELNLSSLELGDSALYFCASSQSGELFFGEGSRLTVL.

The chain recombines TRBV5-1 with TRBJ1-2; D is possibly TRBD1 (5 bases). CDR3 size: 15 residues. Germline-derived CDR1 and CDR2 are SGHRS and YFSETQ. V lost 3 bases and J 5 bases, leaving 17 bases between the germline ends. The CDR3 region has the DNA TGCGCCAGCAGCTCGGGATTTGACGGGGGGTATGGCTACACCTTC. It encodes CASSSGFDGGYGYTF.

The J gene is TRBJ2-7, the V gene TRBV6-1; 9 nucleotides match TRBD1. After removal of 4 bases from V and 0 bases from J, the junction contained 7 bases not matched to a gene. Germline V gene data show CDR1 as MNHNS and CDR2 as SASEGT. This CDR3 has 16 amino acids. The DNA for the CDR3 is TGTGCCAGCAGTGGGGAGCCGGGACAGGGCTCCTACGAGCAGTACTTC. It translates to CASSGEPGQGSYEQYF.

The chain joins TRBV11-3 to TRBJ2-1; TRBD2 aligns across 9 bases. CDR3 length equals 16 residues. Germline V lookup: CDR1 SGHNT, CDR2 YENEEA. The trim removed 1 base at V and 8 bases at J, leaving 9 bases unmatched. CDR3 sequence: CASSLGRGRVPDEQFF. The DNA of the CDR3 is TGTGCCAGCAGCTTAGGGCGCGGGAGGGTTCCGGATGAGCAGTTCTTC.

This rearrangement joins TRBV5-8 to TRBJ2-1, with 9 bases matching TRBD1. The CDR3 spans 15 residues. J lost 5 bases, V lost 2 bases, and 5 bases had no gene match. Germline CDR1 and CDR2: SGHTS and YDEGEE. Here the CDR3 reads CASSFLQGAHNEQFF. The CDR3 DNA is TGTGCCAGCAGCTTTCTACAGGGGGCCCACAATGAGCAGTTCTTC.

This rearrangement joins TRBV29-1 to TRBJ1-4, with D tentatively TRBD1 (6 bases). The V and J ends lost 0 bases and 7 bases respectively, with 15 bases between them. Germline CDR1 and CDR2: SQVTM and ANQGSEA. This CDR3 is 15 amino acids long. CDR3 residues: CSVEDRGRGGEKLFF. For the CDR3, the DNA is TGCAGCGTTGAAGACCGCGGGAGGGGGGGTGAAAAACTGTTTTTT.

The V call is TRBV24-1, the J call TRBJ2-1, with 8 bases lining up with TRBD2. Germline loops: CDR1 KGHDR, CDR2 SFDVKD. The CDR3 extends over 16 amino acids. The V gene end was trimmed by 4 bases and the J gene end by 4 bases; junction bases not matched to a gene: 8. The CDR3 here is CATSEKSGSYYNEQFF. The CDR3 DNA is TGTGCCACCAGTGAAAAGAGCGGGAGTTATTACAATGAGCAGTTCTTC.

The chain links TRBV30 to TRBJ2-6; possible D gene TRBD2, 5 bases. This CDR3 has 16 amino acids. Germline assignment: CDR1 GTSNPN and CDR2 SVGIG (reference sequence). The V end lost 2 bases, the J end lost 0 bases, and 11 bases lay between the germline ends. The CDR3 nucleotides are TGTGCCTGGAGTCCACGGAGGATCTCTGGGGCCAACGTCCTGACTTTC. Protein sequence: CAWSPRRISGANVLTF.

The chain employs TRBV19 and TRBJ2-1; TRBD2 agrees at 11 bases. Germline V CDR1 and CDR2: LNHDA, SQIVND (reference sequence). The ends lost 7 bases at V and 5 bases at J; junction bases unmatched: 7. The CDR3 is made up of 15 amino acids. The CDR3 region has the DNA TGTGCCAGTACCCCTGGACTAGCGGGTAACAATGAGCAGTTCTTC. This translates into CASTPGLAGNNEQFF. Using reference TRBV19 and TRBJ2-1 for the parts outside the CDR3, the full variable domain is DGGITQSPKYLFRKEGQNVTLSCEQNLNHDAMYWYRQDPGQGLRLIYYSQIVNDFQKGDIAEGYSVSREKKESFPLTVTSAQKNPTAFYLCASTPGLAGNNEQFFGPGTRLTVL.

CDR3 DNA: TGTGCCAGCAGCCCTTTAGCGGGAGGGCCGGGTGAGCAGTTCTTC. Its protein is CASSPLAGGPGEQFF. This rearrangement joins TRBV7-2 to TRBJ2-1; 11 bases map to TRBD2. The J segment lost 9 bases and the V segment lost 5 bases, leaving 9 bases of the junction unmatched. CDR3 length: 15 amino acids. Germline values: CDR1 SGHTA, CDR2 FQGNSA.

The rearrangement links TRBV6-5 to TRBJ2-7; weak D call: TRBD2 (5 bases). This CDR3 is built from 15 residues. The V gene lost 2 bases and the J gene lost 3 bases, with 14 bases spanning the gap. CDR1 and CDR2 (germline): MNHEY, SVGAGI. In DNA form, the CDR3 reads TGTGCCAGCAGTTACCCTAGGGAGTGGGGCTACGAGCAGTACTTC. Its translation: CASSYPREWGYEQYF.

The chain joins TRBV2 to TRBJ2-3; 11 nucleotides agree with TRBD2. The germline V gene encodes CDR1 SNHLY and CDR2 FYNNEI. The V gene end was trimmed by 6 bases and the J gene end by 8 bases; junction bases not matched to a gene: 7. CDR3 size: 14 residues. Here the CDR3 DNA reads TGTGCCAGCAGCCAACTAGCGGGAGTTGGTACGCAGTATTTT. Residues: CASSQLAGVGTQYF.

V and J are TRBV7-3 and TRBJ2-1; D is possibly TRBD2 (5 bases). Trimming removed 4 bases at V and 0 bases at J, with 25 bases between. CDR1 SGHTA and CDR2 FQGTGA come from the germline V gene. The CDR3 runs to 20 residues. In nucleotides, the CDR3 is TGTGCCAGCAGCTCCTTAGCGTCCAGGCATGGACCGAGCTCCTACAATGAGCAGTTCTTC. Translated, it gives CASSSLASRHGPSSYNEQFF. The full variable domain, with the rest looked up from reference TRBV7-3 and TRBJ2-1, is GAGVSQTPSNKVTEKGKYVELRCDPISGHTALYWYRQSLGQGPEFLIYFQGTGAADDSGLPNDRFFAVRPEGSVSTLKIQRTERGDSAVYLCASSSLASRHGPSSYNEQFFGPGTRLTVL.

This clone occurred once. The rearrangement uses TRBV28 and TRBJ2-1; 11 bases map to TRBD2. This CDR3 region has 14 residues. The junction had 7 bases not matched to a gene; V was cut back by 9 bases and J by 6 bases. Germline-derived CDR1 and CDR2 are MDHEN and SYDVKM. The CDR3 sequence is CARSSGRYFNEQFF. CDR3 nucleotide sequence: TGTGCCAGGTCTAGCGGGAGGTACTTCAATGAGCAGTTCTTC.

This chain joins TRBV5-5 and TRBJ2-3, with 7 bases matching TRBD1. Germline CDR1 SGHKS, CDR2 YYEKEE (reference sequence). V shed 2 bases and J 1 base; nucleotides not matched to a gene: 1. The CDR3 extends over 14 amino acids. The CDR3 loop reads CASSFTGGTDTQYF. CDR3 nucleotide sequence: TGTGCCAGCAGCTTTACAGGGGGCACAGATACGCAGTATTTT.

V usage is TRBV27 and J usage is TRBJ2-7, with 8 positions matching TRBD1. This CDR3 has 16 residues. V lost 5 bases to trimming and J lost 2 bases; unmatched junction nucleotides: 11. The germline V gene has CDR1 MNHEY and CDR2 SMNVEV (reference sequence). DNA for the CDR3: TGTGCCAGCAGTCCCCAAATACAGGGGGGCCCCTACGAGCAGTACTTC. It is translated as CASSPQIQGGPYEQYF.